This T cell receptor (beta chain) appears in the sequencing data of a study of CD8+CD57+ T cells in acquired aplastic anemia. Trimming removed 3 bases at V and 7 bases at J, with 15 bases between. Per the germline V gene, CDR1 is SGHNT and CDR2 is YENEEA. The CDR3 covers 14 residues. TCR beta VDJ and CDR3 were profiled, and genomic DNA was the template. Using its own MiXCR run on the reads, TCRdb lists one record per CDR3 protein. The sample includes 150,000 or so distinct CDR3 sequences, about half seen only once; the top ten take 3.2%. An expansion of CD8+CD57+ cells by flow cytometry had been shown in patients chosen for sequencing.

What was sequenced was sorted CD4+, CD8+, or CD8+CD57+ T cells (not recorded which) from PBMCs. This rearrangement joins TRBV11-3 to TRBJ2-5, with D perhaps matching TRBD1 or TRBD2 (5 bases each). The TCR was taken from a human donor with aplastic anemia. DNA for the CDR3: TGTGCCAGCAGCTTGGGGGACGGTCTGGGGACCCAGTACTTC. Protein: CASSLGDGLGTQYF.